These 29 T cell receptor beta chains share one sample of origin, sequenced in a study of beta chain features in type 1 diabetes. Regarding the study as a whole: In every one of the four CD4+ subsets, TCRB CDR3s were moderately but significantly shorter in Type 1 diabetes patients.

The authors reverse transcribed all of the isolated RNA, so sequencing captured expressed TCRB transcripts. The repertoire was sequenced with immunoSEQ multiplex PCR; TCRdb's copy has only in-frame clones and lacks some. The sample shows about 170,000 clones, roughly 8% of them seen only once. For these receptors, no antigen is known. Sequencing was performed on central memory CD4+ T cells from blood. Receptors were obtained from a man aged 18 to 30 with type 1 diabetes.

The chain recombines TRBV6-5 with TRBJ2-7; maybe TRBD1 (5 bases). The germline V and J ends were trimmed by 3 bases and 6 bases, with 18 bases remaining between them. The CDR3 totals 15 residues. Germline V lookup: CDR1 MNHEY, CDR2 SVGAGI. CDR3 DNA: TGTGCCAGCAGTTATCGCAGGGCGCCGGCCGGCGAGCAGTACTTC. Its protein product is CASSYRRAPAGEQYF.

The chain is built from TRBV28 and TRBJ2-7; D is possibly TRBD2 (6 bases). Trimming cost V 7 bases and J 0 bases, with 13 bases left between them. The CDR3 covers 14 residues. Germline V gene lookup returns CDR1 MDHEN and CDR2 SYDVKM. The DNA of the CDR3 is TGTGCCAGCAATACCGGGACTGGCTCCTACGAGCAGTACTTC. Translation: CASNTGTGSYEQYF.

This clone was observed a few times. The chain is built from TRBV9 and TRBJ2-3; tentative D call: TRBD1 (6 bases). This CDR3 is 15 amino acids long. The germline V and J ends were trimmed by 0 bases and 3 bases, with 11 bases remaining between them. The germline gives CDR1 SGDLS, CDR2 YYNGEE. Here the CDR3 reads CASSVVPGQTDTQYF. In nucleotides, the CDR3 is TGTGCCAGCAGCGTAGTCCCGGGACAAACAGATACGCAGTATTTT.

Comment on this clone: Possible read error: a much larger clone is one base away. V and J are TRBV9 and TRBJ2-2; the match to TRBD2 covers 13 bases. The CDR3 contains 17 residues. CDR1 SGDLS and CDR2 YYNGEE come from the germline V gene. The ends lost 4 bases at V and 1 base at J; junction bases unmatched: 4. The CDR3 sequence is CASSSWTSGGNTGELFF. CDR3 nucleotides: TGTGCCAGCAGCTCCTGGACTAGCGGGGGGAACACCGGGGAGCTGTTTTTT.

The chain combines TRBV5-4 with TRBJ2-3; TRBD2 is a possible D gene (6 bases). The CDR3 totals 15 residues. Trimming took 0 bases from V and 0 from J, leaving 8 bases between them. Germline lookup yields CDR1 SGHNT and CDR2 YYREEE (reference sequence). The CDR3 loop reads CASSLGGISTDTQYF. The CDR3 DNA sequence: TGTGCCAGCAGCTTGGGCGGGATTAGCACAGATACGCAGTATTTT.

The chain couples TRBV23-1 to TRBJ2-7, with 7 bases that match TRBD2. TRBV23-1 is known as an ORF, though its function is uncertain. This CDR3 region has 14 residues. With V trimmed by 0 bases and J by 4 bases, 3 bases remained unmatched. The CDR3 DNA reads TGCGCCAGCAGTCAATCGTGGGGAGGGTACGAGCAGTACTTC. The encoded protein is CASSQSWGGYEQYF.

The table lists this clone with a few counts. The V and J genes are TRBV4-1 and TRBJ1-2; D is ambiguous. V was trimmed by 4 bases and J by 1 base, leaving 10 bases between them. Germline assignment: CDR1 MGHRA and CDR2 YSYEKL. The CDR3 has 14 residues. The CDR3 sequence: CASSPYQVNYGYTF. In nucleotides, the CDR3 is TGCGCCAGCAGCCCATATCAGGTTAACTATGGCTACACCTTC.

This clone was counted between two and nine times. The CDR3 spells CASRPQGGSSYNEQFF. The CDR3 DNA sequence: TGCGCCAGCAGGCCACAGGGGGGAAGCTCCTACAATGAGCAGTTCTTC. V is TRBV5-1 and J is TRBJ2-1; the match to TRBD1 covers 8 bases. J lost 0 bases, V lost 5 bases, and 7 bases had no gene match. From germline, CDR1 is SGHRS and CDR2 YFSETQ. The CDR3 is made up of 16 amino acids. Using reference TRBV5-1 and TRBJ2-1 for the parts outside the CDR3, the full variable domain is KAGVTQTPRYLIKTRGQQVTLSCSPISGHRSVSWYQQTPGQGLQFLFEYFSETQRNKGNFPGRFSGRQFSNSRSEMNVSTLELGDSALYLCASRPQGGSSYNEQFFGPGTRLTVL.

There are a few counts of this clone. The rearrangement links TRBV29-1 to TRBJ2-7, with TRBD1 identical over 10 bases. With 6 bases clipped from V and 7 bases from J, the junction kept 6 bases outside the gene matches. Germline V CDR1 and CDR2: SQVTM, ANQGSEA. The CDR3 covers 12 residues. The CDR3 sequence is CSVATGGWEQYF. The CDR3 coding sequence is TGCAGCGTGGCGACAGGGGGCTGGGAGCAGTACTTC.

For the CDR3, the DNA is TGCGCCAGCAGCTGGGGACAACGCTCTGGGGCCAACGTCCTGACTTTC. This encodes CASSWGQRSGANVLTF. The V call is TRBV5-1, the J call TRBJ2-6, with a tentative D call TRBD1 (6 bases). Germline V gene sequence: CDR1 SGHRS, CDR2 YFSETQ. Trimming took 3 bases from V and 0 from J, leaving 10 bases between them. This CDR3 is 16 amino acids long.

This clone occurred a few times. Other nucleotide sequences from this sample produce the same CDR3. The V gene is TRBV5-1, the J gene TRBJ2-7; 7 bases agree with TRBD2. Germline CDR1 and CDR2: SGHRS and YFSETQ. Trimming at V came to 0 bases and at J to 2 bases, leaving 5 bases not matched to a gene. The CDR3 consists of 15 residues. The CDR3 bases are TGCGCCAGCAGCTTGGCGGCTAGCGGCACCTACGAGCAGTACTTC. This codes for CASSLAASGTYEQYF. Variable domain in full (rest from reference TRBV5-1 and TRBJ2-7): KAGVTQTPRYLIKTRGQQVTLSCSPISGHRSVSWYQQTPGQGLQFLFEYFSETQRNKGNFPGRFSGRQFSNSRSEMNVSTLELGDSALYLCASSLAASGTYEQYFGPGTRLTVT.

The rearrangement links TRBV30 to TRBJ1-2; D is undetermined. CDR3 length equals 14 residues. V dropped 2 bases and J dropped 2 bases, with 12 bases sitting between them. The germline V gene has CDR1 GTSNPN and CDR2 SVGIG (reference sequence). This chain's CDR3 is CAWSQRFGNYGYTF. For the CDR3, the DNA is TGTGCCTGGAGTCAGAGGTTTGGGAACTATGGCTACACCTTC.

The chain joins TRBV7-2 to TRBJ2-2; 8 positions match TRBD1. Germline CDR1 SGHTA, CDR2 FQGNSA. Trimming cost V 4 bases and J 4 bases; bases outside gene matches: 5. The CDR3 covers 15 residues. CDR3 in amino acids: CASSSRTGFTGELFF. Here the CDR3 DNA reads TGTGCCAGCAGCTCGCGGACAGGGTTCACCGGGGAGCTGTTTTTT.

In this sample, this clone turned up a few times. V is TRBV5-4 and J is TRBJ2-2; D unclear. V was clipped by 4 bases and J by 0 bases, with 10 bases between them. The CDR3 has 15 amino acids. Germline CDR1 reads SGHNT; CDR2 reads YYREEE (reference sequence). The chain's CDR3 is CASSLDTSNTGELFF. CDR3 bases: TGTGCCAGCAGCCTCGACACTTCGAACACCGGGGAGCTGTTTTTT.

This clone was seen a few times. The chain recombines TRBV7-9 with TRBJ1-4, with a possible D match to TRBD1 (6 bases). The germline V gene encodes CDR1 SEHNR and CDR2 FQNEAQ (reference sequence). Trimming took 6 bases from V and 4 from J, leaving 15 bases between them. The CDR3 loop spans 15 amino acids. The CDR3 is CASRASTGNNEKLFF. The CDR3 coding sequence is TGTGCCAGCAGGGCCTCGACAGGAAATAATGAAAAACTGTTTTTT.

The CDR3 here is CASSFLTGGNSPLHF. CDR3 bases: TGTGCCAGCAGCTTCCTGACAGGGGGGAATTCACCCCTCCACTTT. The genes are TRBV7-2 and TRBJ1-6; 9 positions agree with TRBD1. J gave up 7 bases and V 3 bases, and 4 bases lay outside the gene matches. Looked up from germline, CDR1 is SGHTA and CDR2 is FQGNSA. The CDR3 has 15 residues.

This clone came up a few times. The sample carries other DNA sequences with the same CDR3. The chain is built from TRBV9 and TRBJ2-5; 13 bases fit TRBD2. This CDR3 contains 14 residues. Germline CDR1 SGDLS, CDR2 YYNGEE. Unmatched junction bases numbered 1, after V lost 3 bases and J lost 5 bases. As DNA, the CDR3 is TGTGCCAGCAGCGCGGGACTAGCGGGGGAGACCCAGTACTTC. Translation: CASSAGLAGETQYF.

The table lists this clone with a few counts. The chain employs TRBV30 and TRBJ2-1, with 8 nucleotides matching TRBD2. Germline loops: CDR1 GTSNPN, CDR2 SVGIG (reference sequence). This CDR3 region has 17 residues. The trim removed 0 bases at V and 0 bases at J, leaving 7 bases unmatched. The CDR3 DNA sequence: TGTGCCTGGAGTGTACAAGGGCGGGGGGCCTCCTACAATGAGCAGTTCTTC. It codes for CAWSVQGRGASYNEQFF. The variable domain in full, completed from reference TRBV30 and TRBJ2-1, reads SQTIHQWPATLVQPVGSPLSLECTVEGTSNPNLYWYRQAAGRGLQLLFYSVGIGQISSEVPQNLSASRPQDRQFILSSKKLLLSDSGFYLCAWSVQGRGASYNEQFFGPGTRLTVL.

The CDR3 DNA reads TGTGCCAGCAGCGCCGGGACTAGCGGTAAAGAGACCCAGTACTTC. Residues: CASSAGTSGKETQYF. The chain recombines TRBV5-4 with TRBJ2-5; TRBD2 aligns across 11 bases. Germline lookup yields CDR1 SGHNT and CDR2 YYREEE (reference sequence). Trimming at V came to 4 bases and at J to 3 bases, leaving 5 bases not matched to a gene. The CDR3 has 15 amino acids.

The genes are TRBV1 and TRBJ1-4; the D call of TRBD1 is as the table states it, not checked on the DNA. TRBV1 is reported as a pseudogene. The CDR3 extends over 18 amino acids. As DNA, the CDR3 is TGCACCAGCAGCTCAACGCAGGGGGCAAGTGGTTTAGATGAAAAACTGTTTTTT. Translated: CTSSSTQGASGLDEKLFF.

This clone turned up a few times. The chain links TRBV7-9 to TRBJ2-3; 9 positions agree with TRBD1. Germline CDR1 is SEHNR and CDR2 is FQNEAQ (reference sequence). Losses at the gene ends were 3 bases for V and 5 bases for J; bases not matched to a gene: 12. This CDR3 is 17 amino acids long. CDR3 nucleotide sequence: TGTGCCAGCAGCTTCCCGGTCGACAGGGGGGGAGGAGATACGCAGTATTTT. It is translated as CASSFPVDRGGGDTQYF.

This chain connects TRBV5-1 to TRBJ2-1; 7 nucleotides match TRBD1. CDR3 length: 14 amino acids. The V gene's germline CDR1 is SGHRS and CDR2 YFSETQ. V dropped 1 base and J dropped 10; count of bases not matched to a gene: 8. The CDR3 here is CASSLTGAGREQFF. The CDR3 nucleotides read TGCGCCAGCAGCTTGACAGGGGCGGGTAGAGAGCAGTTCTTC.

This clone turned up a few times. The chain couples TRBV7-2 to TRBJ2-1; 8 bases fit TRBD2. CDR1 SGHTA and CDR2 FQGNSA come from the germline V gene. The junction had 9 bases not matched to a gene; V was cut back by 2 bases and J by 6 bases. The CDR3 length is 16 residues. CDR3 coding DNA: TGTGCCAGCAGCTTAAGCCTCCAGCGGGAGAGCAATGAGCAGTTCTTC. It yields the protein CASSLSLQRESNEQFF. Supplemented by reference TRBV7-2 and TRBJ2-1, the full variable domain reads GAGVSQSPSNKVTEKGKDVELRCDPISGHTALYWYRQSLGQGLEFLIYFQGNSAPDKSGLPSDRFSAERTGGSVSTLTIQRTQQEDSAVYLCASSLSLQRESNEQFFGPGTRLTVL.

This chain joins TRBV27 and TRBJ2-3; the D gene is possibly TRBD2 (6 bases). The CDR3 extends over 15 amino acids. V was pared by 6 bases and J by 3 bases, with 16 bases between. Germline V gene data show CDR1 as MNHEY and CDR2 as SMNVEV (reference sequence). The CDR3 DNA follows: TGTGCCAGCAGCCGGTCGCCGGGAGAAACAGATACGCAGTATTTT. Protein sequence: CASSRSPGETDTQYF.

The chain combines TRBV19 with TRBJ2-7, with 7 bases fitting TRBD1. This CDR3 is built from 15 residues. Germline-derived CDR1 and CDR2 are LNHDA and SQIVND (reference sequence). The ends lost 4 bases at V and 0 bases at J; junction bases unmatched: 6. DNA for the CDR3: TGTGCCAGTAGTAGTGACAGGGTGAGCTCCTACGAGCAGTACTTC. Protein sequence: CASSSDRVSSYEQYF.

The J gene is TRBJ2-5, the V gene TRBV6-5, with D tentatively TRBD2 (6 bases). The V and J ends lost 6 bases and 5 bases respectively, with 10 bases between them. Germline CDR1 MNHEY, CDR2 SVGAGI. The CDR3 spans 12 residues. The CDR3 here is CASSFSGETQYF. The CDR3 bases are TGTGCCAGCAGCTTTAGCGGTGAGACCCAGTACTTC.

The chain combines TRBV28 with TRBJ2-4; tentative D call: TRBD1 (6 bases). Looked up from germline, CDR1 is MDHEN and CDR2 is SYDVKM. The length of the CDR3 is 13 residues. Trimming shortened V by 8 bases and J by 8 bases, and 16 bases separated the two germline ends. As DNA, the CDR3 is TGTGCCAGCGTTCCCACAGGGCACGACATTCAGTACTTC. Amino acid sequence: CASVPTGHDIQYF.

The sample holds a few counts of this clone. The chain uses TRBV29-1 and TRBJ2-6; a possible D gene is TRBD2 (6 bases). V lost 7 bases to trimming and J lost 0 bases, with 10 bases between them. CDR3 length equals 14 residues. Germline lookup yields CDR1 SQVTM and CDR2 ANQGSEA. The CDR3 bases are TGCAGCGCGTCGGGGGACTCTGGGGCCAACGTCCTGACTTTC. It yields the protein CSASGDSGANVLTF.

Turning to this clone: Other DNA sequences of this sample code for an identical CDR3. The chain has TRBV28 and TRBJ2-7; D is uncertain. The CDR3 is made up of 12 amino acids. The V gene lost 3 bases and the J gene lost 0 bases, with 3 bases spanning the gap. Germline V gene lookup returns CDR1 MDHEN and CDR2 SYDVKM. CDR3 protein: CASSLASYEQYF. The DNA of the CDR3 is TGTGCCAGCAGTTTGGCCTCCTACGAGCAGTACTTC.